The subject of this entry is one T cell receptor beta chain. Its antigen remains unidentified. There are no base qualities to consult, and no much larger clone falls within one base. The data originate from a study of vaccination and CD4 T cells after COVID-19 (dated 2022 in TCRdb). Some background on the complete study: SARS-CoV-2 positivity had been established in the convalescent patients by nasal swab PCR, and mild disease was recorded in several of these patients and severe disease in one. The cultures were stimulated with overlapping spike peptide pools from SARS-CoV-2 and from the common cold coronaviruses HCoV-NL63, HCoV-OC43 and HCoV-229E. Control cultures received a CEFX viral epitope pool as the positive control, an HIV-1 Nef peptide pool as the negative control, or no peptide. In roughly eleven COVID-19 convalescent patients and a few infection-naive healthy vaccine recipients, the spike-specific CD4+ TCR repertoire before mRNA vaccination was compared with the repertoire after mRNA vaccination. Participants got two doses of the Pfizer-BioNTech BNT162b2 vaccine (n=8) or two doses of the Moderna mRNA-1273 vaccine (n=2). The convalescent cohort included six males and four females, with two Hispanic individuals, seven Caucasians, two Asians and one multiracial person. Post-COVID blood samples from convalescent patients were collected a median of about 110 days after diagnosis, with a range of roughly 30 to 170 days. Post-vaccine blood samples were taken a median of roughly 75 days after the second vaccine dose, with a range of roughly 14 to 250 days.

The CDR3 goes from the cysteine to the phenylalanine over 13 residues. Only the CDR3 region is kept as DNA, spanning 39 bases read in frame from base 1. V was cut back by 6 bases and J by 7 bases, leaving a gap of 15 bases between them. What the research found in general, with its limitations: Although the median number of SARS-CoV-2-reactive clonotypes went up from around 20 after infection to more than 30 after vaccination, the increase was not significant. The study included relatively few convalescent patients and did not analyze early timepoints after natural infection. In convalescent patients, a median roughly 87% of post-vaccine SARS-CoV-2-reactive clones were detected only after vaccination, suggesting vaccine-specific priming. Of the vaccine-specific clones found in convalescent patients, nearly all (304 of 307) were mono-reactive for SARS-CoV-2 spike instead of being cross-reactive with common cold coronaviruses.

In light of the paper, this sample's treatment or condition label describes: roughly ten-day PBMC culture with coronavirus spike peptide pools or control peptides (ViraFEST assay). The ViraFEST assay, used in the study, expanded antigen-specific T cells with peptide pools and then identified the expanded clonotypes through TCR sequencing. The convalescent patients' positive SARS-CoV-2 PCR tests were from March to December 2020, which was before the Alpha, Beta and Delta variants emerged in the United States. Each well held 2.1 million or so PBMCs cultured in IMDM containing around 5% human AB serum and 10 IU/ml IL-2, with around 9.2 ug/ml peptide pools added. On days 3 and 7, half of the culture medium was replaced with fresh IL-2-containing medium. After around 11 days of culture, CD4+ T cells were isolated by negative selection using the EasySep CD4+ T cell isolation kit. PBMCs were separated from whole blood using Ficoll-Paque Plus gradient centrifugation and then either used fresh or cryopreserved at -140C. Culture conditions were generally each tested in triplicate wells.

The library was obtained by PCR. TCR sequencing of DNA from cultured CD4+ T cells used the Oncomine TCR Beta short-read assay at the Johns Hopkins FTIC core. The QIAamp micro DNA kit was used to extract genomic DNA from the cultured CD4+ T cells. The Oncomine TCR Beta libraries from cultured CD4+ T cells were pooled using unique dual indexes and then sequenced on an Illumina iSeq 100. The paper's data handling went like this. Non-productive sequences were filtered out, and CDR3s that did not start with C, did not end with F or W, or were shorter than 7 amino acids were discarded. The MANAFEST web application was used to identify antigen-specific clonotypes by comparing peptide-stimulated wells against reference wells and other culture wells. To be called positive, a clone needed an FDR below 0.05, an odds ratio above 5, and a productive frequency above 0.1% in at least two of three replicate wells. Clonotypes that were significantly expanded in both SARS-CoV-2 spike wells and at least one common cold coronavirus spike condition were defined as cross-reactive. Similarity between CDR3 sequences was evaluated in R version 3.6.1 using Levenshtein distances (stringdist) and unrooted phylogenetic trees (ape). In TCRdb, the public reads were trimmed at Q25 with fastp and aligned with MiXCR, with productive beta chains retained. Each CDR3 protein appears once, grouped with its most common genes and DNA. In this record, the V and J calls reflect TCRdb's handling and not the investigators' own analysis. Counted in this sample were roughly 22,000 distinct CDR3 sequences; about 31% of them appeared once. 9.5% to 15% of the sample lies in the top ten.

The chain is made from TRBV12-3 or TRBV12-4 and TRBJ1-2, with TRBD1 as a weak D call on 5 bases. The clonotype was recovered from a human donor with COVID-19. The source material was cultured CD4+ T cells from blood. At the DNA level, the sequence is TGTGCCAGCAGCCTCGGGGCTCCGGGTGGCTACACCTTC. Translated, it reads CASSLGAPGGYTF.